Presented here are 4 T cell receptor beta chains from one specimen sequenced in a study of Graves' ophthalmopathy and Graves' hyperthyroidism. Transcripts of RNA were the source for amplifying TCR beta CDR3 regions. RT-PCR with HTBI primers came first, then second-round multiplex PCR. TCRdb re-analysed the multiplex PCR reads in MiXCR, keeping a single row per CDR3 protein. Of roughly 420,000 distinct CDR3 sequences listed, around 21% were seen once; the top ten hold 2.5% to 3%. Sequenced: peripheral blood. These receptors were taken from a woman aged 18-30 years with stable Graves' hyperthyroidism.

At least ten counts were recorded for this clonotype. V and J are TRBV6-2 or TRBV6-3 and TRBJ1-3; D is perhaps TRBD1 (5 bases). V lost 3 bases, J lost 2 bases, and 20 bases lay in between. The CDR3 runs to 18 residues. The V gene's germline CDR1 is MNHEY and CDR2 SVGEGT. CDR3 nucleotide sequence: TGTGCCAGCAGTTATCGGCCGGGACTTCCAACCCCTGGAAACACCATATATTTT. Amino acid sequence: CASSYRPGLPTPGNTIYF.

The chain recombines TRBV5-1 with TRBJ1-2, with TRBD1 as a possible D gene (5 bases). Germline-derived CDR1 and CDR2 are SGHRS and YFSETQ. V dropped 4 bases and J dropped 1 base, with 14 bases sitting between them. The CDR3 sequence is 15 residues long. As DNA, the CDR3 is TGCGCCAGCAGCCAAGCGACAGCAATTAACTATGGCTACACCTTC. Translation: CASSQATAINYGYTF.

The rearrangement joins TRBV4-1 to TRBJ2-7; 11 bases are a match to TRBD2. J lost 3 bases, V lost 1 base, and 2 bases had no gene match. The CDR3 length is 15 residues. Looked up from germline, CDR1 is MGHRA and CDR2 is YSYEKL. CDR3: CASSQATSGDYEQYF. Written as DNA, the CDR3 is TGCGCCAGCAGCCAAGCGACTAGCGGGGACTACGAGCAGTACTTC.

V and J are TRBV7-2 and TRBJ2-5; D may be TRBD1 (5 bases). The CDR3 contains 14 residues. V was trimmed by 5 bases and J by 4 bases, leaving 14 bases between them. The germline gives CDR1 SGHTA, CDR2 FQGNSA. CDR3 in amino acids: CASSLPQGGETQYF. In DNA form, the CDR3 reads TGTGCCAGCAGCCTGCCGCAGGGTGGAGAGACCCAGTACTTC.